Shown below are 29 T cell receptor beta chains from a single sample sequenced in a study of T-cell reconstitution after alpha-beta-depleted transplantation in children. Unique molecular identifiers were incorporated when the TCRbeta library was constructed. MiXCR, applied by TCRdb to the PCR reads, yields one record per CDR3 protein. The data show 90,000 to 95,000 distinct CDR3 sequences, with 12% seen just once and 11% to 15% held by the top ten. Sequencing used PBMCs from the stem cell graft donor, obtained from the stem cell graft. These receptors all stem from a human donor who donated a stem cell graft to a child with inherited bone marrow failure.

At least ten counts were recorded for this clonotype. The V gene is TRBV5-1, the J gene TRBJ1-2, with TRBD1 as a possible D gene (6 bases). This CDR3 is 14 amino acids long. The V gene lost 0 bases and the J gene lost 3 bases, with 9 bases spanning the gap. From germline, CDR1 is SGHRS and CDR2 YFSETQ. CDR3 amino acids: CASSLDRDHYGYTF. For the CDR3, the DNA is TGCGCCAGCAGCTTGGACAGGGACCACTATGGCTACACCTTC.

This clonotype was counted many times. The chain links TRBV11-1 to TRBJ1-1; D remains unclear. V lost 5 bases and J 1 base, leaving 8 bases between the germline ends. Per germline, CDR1 SGHAT and CDR2 FQDESV (reference sequence). CDR3 length equals 13 residues. The CDR3: CASSPEGNTEAFF. In DNA form, the CDR3 reads TGTGCCAGCAGCCCCGAGGGGAACACTGAAGCTTTCTTT.

This clonotype was detected only a few times. The gene calls are TRBV6-5 and TRBJ2-3, with 12 bases lining up with TRBD2. V dropped 5 bases and J dropped 6; count of bases not matched to a gene: 6. Germline loops: CDR1 MNHEY, CDR2 SVGAGI. The CDR3 spans 15 residues. The CDR3 loop is CASSIRLAGADTQYF. CDR3 nucleotide sequence: TGTGCCAGCAGTATTCGACTAGCGGGGGCGGATACGCAGTATTTT.

CDR3 bases: TGTGCCAGCAGTTCACTACGGGGCGTTCCCATTCCTACTGAAGCTTTCTTT. Translated: CASSSLRGVPIPTEAFF. V is TRBV6-6 and J is TRBJ1-1; D might be TRBD1 (5 bases). V was trimmed by 4 bases and J by 5 bases, leaving 23 bases between them. Germline V gives CDR1 MNHNY, CDR2 SVGAGI (reference sequence). The CDR3 loop spans 17 amino acids.

The table lists this clonotype with many counts. This chain uses TRBV30 with TRBJ1-1, with D unresolved. The CDR3 has 10 amino acids. Between the trimmed V and J ends, which lost 1 base and 12 bases, there was a span of 9 bases. The germline gives CDR1 GTSNPN, CDR2 SVGIG (reference sequence). CDR3 in amino acids: CAWSGRTTFF. The DNA of the CDR3 is TGTGCCTGGAGTGGAAGAACAACTTTCTTT.

This clonotype has at least ten counts. The chain carries TRBV4-3 and TRBJ2-7; a weak D match, TRBD2 (7 bases). The CDR3 has 16 amino acids. The V gene lost 3 bases and the J gene lost 0 bases, with 15 bases spanning the gap. Germline lookup yields CDR1 LGHNA and CDR2 YSLEER. The CDR3 loop is CASSQGLGGASYEQYF. The CDR3 nucleotides are TGCGCCAGCAGCCAGGGGCTGGGGGGGGCCTCCTACGAGCAGTACTTC.

This clonotype was detected ten times or more. The genes are TRBV24-1 and TRBJ2-7, with 11 bases lining up with TRBD2. Germline V gene lookup returns CDR1 KGHDR and CDR2 SFDVKD. V was clipped by 4 bases and J by 2 bases; unmatched bases: 3. The CDR3 is made up of 15 amino acids. The CDR3, as DNA: TGTGCCACCAGTGACCCACTAGCGGGAGCCTACGAGCAGTACTTC. It yields the protein CATSDPLAGAYEQYF.

This clonotype showed up many times. The rearrangement uses TRBV27 and TRBJ2-5, with 9 bases identical to TRBD1. The V gene end was trimmed by 8 bases and the J gene end by 5 bases; junction bases not matched to a gene: 6. Germline loops: CDR1 MNHEY, CDR2 SMNVEV (reference sequence). The CDR3 has 13 amino acids. Here the CDR3 DNA reads TGTGCCAGCGGACACAGGGGGCCGGAGACCCAGTACTTC. Translation gives CASGHRGPETQYF.

In its sample, this clonotype was seen a few times. This chain joins TRBV7-8 and TRBJ2-7; possibly TRBD1 for D (6 bases). V lost 1 base and J lost 8, with 12 bases in between. CDR1 SGHVS and CDR2 FQNEAQ come from the germline V gene. This CDR3 has 13 residues. The CDR3, as DNA: TGTGCCAGCAGCTTAGACTCACAGGGCCAGCAGTACTTC. Amino acids: CASSLDSQGQQYF.

This clonotype was seen at least ten times. The genes are TRBV5-1 and TRBJ2-3; no reliable D call. Germline V gene sequence: CDR1 SGHRS, CDR2 YFSETQ. The CDR3 contains 13 residues. The V end lost 0 bases, the J end lost 2 bases, and 4 bases lay between the germline ends. The CDR3 loop is CASSLDHTDTQYF. CDR3 sequence (DNA): TGCGCCAGCAGCTTGGACCACACAGATACGCAGTATTTT.

The chain is built from TRBV5-1 and TRBJ2-2; D call uncertain. Between the trimmed V and J ends, which lost 7 bases and 1 base, there was a span of 5 bases. This CDR3 contains 12 residues. CDR1 is SGHRS, CDR2 YFSETQ, per germline. The CDR3 reads CASQLNTGELFF. CDR3 DNA sequence: TGCGCCAGCCAGTTGAACACCGGGGAGCTGTTTTTT.

This clonotype was counted many times. This chain uses TRBV7-2 with TRBJ1-3; D ambiguous. The CDR3 is 14 residues long. From germline, CDR1 is SGHTA and CDR2 FQGNSA. V was clipped by 5 bases and J by 2 bases, with 10 bases between them. The CDR3: CASSLRGTGNTIYF. DNA of the CDR3: TGTGCCAGCAGCCTCCGTGGCACTGGAAACACCATATATTTT.

The sample holds a few counts of this clonotype. The chain recombines TRBV6-5 with TRBJ2-1; TRBD2 is a possible D gene (5 bases). The V gene lost 6 bases and the J gene lost 5 bases, with 20 bases spanning the gap. The CDR3 has 16 amino acids. CDR1 and CDR2 from the germline V gene are MNHEY and SVGAGI. For the CDR3, the DNA is TGTGCCAGCAGCCCCCTTAAAGGGAGCAGTCACAATGAGCAGTTCTTC. This translates into CASSPLKGSSHNEQFF.

In its sample, this clonotype was seen many times. J is TRBJ2-7 and V is TRBV28; 8 nucleotides align to TRBD1. After removal of 2 bases from V and 9 bases from J, the junction contained 12 bases not matched to a gene. The germline V gene has CDR1 MDHEN and CDR2 SYDVKM. This CDR3 contains 15 residues. This CDR3 reads CASSLMDRDAIVQYF. CDR3 in DNA: TGTGCCAGCAGTTTAATGGACAGGGACGCTATAGTGCAGTACTTC.

CDR3 nucleotide sequence: TGTGCCAGCGGCTCGGGGCTCGGCACCGGGGAGCTGTTTTTT. Its protein is CASGSGLGTGELFF. The chain uses TRBV5-6 and TRBJ2-2; D might be TRBD1 or TRBD2, each matching 5 bases. The CDR3 runs to 14 residues. V was pared by 7 bases and J by 4 bases, with 14 bases between. The germline V gene has CDR1 SGHDT and CDR2 YYEEEE.

This clonotype showed up many times. The chain is built from TRBV5-1 and TRBJ2-7; 8 bases agree with TRBD1. There are 15 residues in the CDR3. V was clipped by 6 bases and J by 0 bases; unmatched bases: 8. Per germline, CDR1 SGHRS and CDR2 YFSETQ. The CDR3 nucleotides are TGCGCCAGCAAAGCTTGGACAGGGAGCTCCTACGAGCAGTACTTC. Encoded protein: CASKAWTGSSYEQYF.

This clonotype showed up many times. The chain is built from TRBV10-2 and TRBJ1-3; D not certain. V was shortened by 9 bases and J by 0 bases, with 9 bases between the two germline ends. CDR1 and CDR2 from the germline V gene are WSHSY and SAAADI. The CDR3 has 13 residues. The DNA for the CDR3 is TGCGCCAGTAGATCCTCCTCTGGAAACACCATATATTTT. Its protein is CASRSSSGNTIYF.

This clonotype was counted many times. V and J are TRBV29-1 and TRBJ2-2, with a weak D call TRBD2 (5 bases). The V end was cut by 6 bases, the J end by 3 bases, with 14 bases between. CDR1 is SQVTM, CDR2 ANQGSEA, per germline. This CDR3 comprises 14 residues. CDR3 DNA sequence: TGCAGCGTGGACTCAGGCTGGGACACCGGGGAGCTGTTTTTT. Amino acid sequence: CSVDSGWDTGELFF.

Many counts were recorded for this clonotype. The chain couples TRBV7-3 to TRBJ1-1; 9 nucleotides align to TRBD1. The germline CDR1 and CDR2 sequences are SGHTA and FQGTGA. V dropped 5 bases and J dropped 3; count of bases not matched to a gene: 7. The CDR3 consists of 15 residues. CDR3 in DNA: TGTGCCAGCAGCCCACAGGGGGCGCGTCACACTGAAGCTTTCTTT. Amino acid sequence: CASSPQGARHTEAFF.

In this sample, this clonotype turned up a few times. The genes are TRBV3-1 and TRBJ2-1; the D is unclear. V dropped 0 bases and J dropped 1 base, with 7 bases sitting between them. The CDR3 has 15 amino acids. The germline CDR1 and CDR2 sequences are LGHDT and YNNKEL (reference sequence). CDR3 DNA: TGTGCCAGCAGCCAAGAACTCGGGTCCTACAATGAGCAGTTCTTC. Protein sequence: CASSQELGSYNEQFF.

This clonotype was detected ten times or more. This sequence joins TRBV5-1 and TRBJ2-7; 12 bases align to TRBD2. Looked up from germline, CDR1 is SGHRS and CDR2 is YFSETQ. The CDR3 totals 16 residues. V was pared by 4 bases and J by 0 bases, with 5 bases of the junction left unmatched. The CDR3 reads CASSRGLAGASYEQYF. CDR3 coding DNA: TGCGCCAGCAGCAGGGGACTAGCGGGCGCCTCCTACGAGCAGTACTTC.

At least ten counts were recorded for this clonotype. The chain is built from TRBV5-1 and TRBJ2-7, with a possible D match to TRBD2 (6 bases). The CDR3 sequence is 14 residues long. Germline CDR1 and CDR2: SGHRS and YFSETQ. Trimming pared 3 bases from V and 4 bases from J, leaving 14 bases between. In DNA, the CDR3 is TGCGCCAGCAGCTACCGGGAGTATGGTTACGAGCAGTACTTC. Encoded protein: CASSYREYGYEQYF.

This clonotype showed up many times. This sequence joins TRBV5-1 and TRBJ2-3; 10 bases line up with TRBD2. With V trimmed by 4 bases and J by 2 bases, 10 bases remained unmatched. In germline, CDR1 is SGHRS, CDR2 YFSETQ. This CDR3 contains 17 residues. This chain's CDR3 is CASSRTSSGSDTDTQYF. The CDR3 nucleotides are TGCGCCAGCAGCCGCACCTCTAGCGGGAGCGACACAGATACGCAGTATTTT.

In this sample, this clonotype turned up many times. The chain is built from TRBV28 and TRBJ2-5; the match to TRBD1 covers 8 bases. The CDR3 is 14 residues long. Trimming cost V 6 bases and J 1 base; bases outside gene matches: 4. The germline V gene encodes CDR1 MDHEN and CDR2 SYDVKM. The CDR3 sequence is CASRTGGTQETQYF. DNA of the CDR3: TGTGCCAGCAGAACAGGGGGGACCCAAGAGACCCAGTACTTC. The full variable domain, in which reference TRBV28 and TRBJ2-5 provide the parts outside the CDR3, is DVKVTQSSRYLVKRTGEKVFLECVQDMDHENMFWYRQDPGLGLRLIYFSYDVKMKEKGDIPEGYSVSREKKERFSLILESASTNQTSMYLCASRTGGTQETQYFGPGTRLLVL.

This clonotype was picked up many times. The rearrangement joins TRBV5-1 to TRBJ1-3, with D possibly matching TRBD1 (5 bases). V was shortened by 0 bases and J by 5 bases, with 9 bases between the two germline ends. The CDR3 runs 14 residues. Germline V gives CDR1 SGHRS, CDR2 YFSETQ. Written as DNA, the CDR3 is TGCGCCAGCAGCTTGGATTCAGGGCGAAACACCATATATTTT. Translated: CASSLDSGRNTIYF.

This clonotype was detected many times. The J gene is TRBJ1-1, the V gene TRBV5-1, with a weak D call TRBD1 (5 bases). The CDR3 covers 14 residues. Trimming cost V 0 bases and J 4 bases, with 10 bases left between them. The germline gives CDR1 SGHRS, CDR2 YFSETQ. DNA of the CDR3: TGCGCCAGCAGCTTGGAGTGGGGGTCCACTGAAGCTTTCTTT. Protein product: CASSLEWGSTEAFF. Complete variable domain (other parts from reference TRBV5-1 and TRBJ1-1): KAGVTQTPRYLIKTRGQQVTLSCSPISGHRSVSWYQQTPGQGLQFLFEYFSETQRNKGNFPGRFSGRQFSNSRSEMNVSTLELGDSALYLCASSLEWGSTEAFFGQGTRLTVV.

The chain is built from TRBV21-1 and TRBJ2-4; TRBD1 reflects the table's D call only, with no check against the DNA. TRBV21-1 is listed as a pseudogene. This CDR3 spans 14 amino acids. The CDR3 DNA follows: TGTGCCAGCCCCTGGAAGACTGCCAAAAACATTCAGTACTTC. Translated: CASPWKTAKNIQYF.

As to this clonotype: A much larger clone lies a single base off, so this may be a read error. Without the conserved terminal phenylalanine or tryptophan, this CDR3 likely stems from a read error. The chain carries TRBV20-1 and TRBJ2-7; tentatively, D is TRBD1 (6 bases). V gave up 8 bases and J gave up 3 bases, with 14 bases separating them. There are 12 residues in the CDR3. Germline V lookup: CDR1 DFQATT, CDR2 SNEGSKA (reference sequence). CDR3 coding DNA: TGCAGTTCCAGGGGCAGAAACTACGAGCAGTACATC. The encoded protein is CSSRGRNYEQYI.

This clonotype came up many times. The chain links TRBV12-3 or TRBV12-4 to TRBJ1-2; D is ambiguous. The V and J ends lost 3 bases and 8 bases respectively, with 10 bases between them. This CDR3 region has 12 residues. CDR3 sequence reads: CASSLMGTGYTF. The CDR3 DNA reads as TGTGCCAGCAGTTTGATGGGTACCGGCTACACCTTC.